This TCR beta chain was recorded in a study of cytomegalovirus exposure and HLA in healthy donors. About the study: From HLA-typed donors, an early data release held 70 million to 100 million unique TCRs. Whole-study results and caveats: TCR beta sequences numbering about 17,000 were associated with HLA alleles at 0.05 false discovery rate in a later analysis.

V lost 3 bases to trimming and J lost 0 bases, with 3 bases between them. This CDR3 comprises 13 residues. In germline, CDR1 is SGHNT, CDR2 YENEEA. PCR used 60 Vbeta primers and 13 Jbeta primers. The assay was immunoSEQ multiplex PCR, and TCRdb's table has in-frame clones only and misses some. The data contain 200,000 to 250,000 clones, about 74% of them singletons. On this clone: Antigen specificity is unknown.

The clonotype originates from a young woman in good health and CMV-seronegative. The chain recombines TRBV11-3 with TRBJ2-1; D is unresolved. The sequencing sample was made of PBMCs. The CDR3 here is CASSFNSYNEQFF. DNA of the CDR3: TGTGCCAGCAGCTTCAACTCCTACAATGAGCAGTTCTTC.